This T cell receptor beta chain was captured in a study of blood T cell repertoires in COVID-19. The germline CDR1 and CDR2 sequences are SNHLY and FYNNEI. The V gene end was trimmed by 1 base and the J gene end by 8 bases; junction bases not matched to a gene: 4. The CDR3 is made up of 15 amino acids. Sequencing was performed with immunoSEQ multiplex PCR; in TCRdb, only in-frame clones are kept and a portion is missing. Of 250,000 to 350,000 clones listed, 85% to 90% are singletons. The chain has TRBV2 and TRBJ2-7, with TRBD2 identical over 14 bases. Input material: peripheral blood. The TCR was taken from a woman aged 25 to 39 with COVID-19, enrolled during active disease. Here the CDR3 reads CASSEEGTSGSKQYF. CDR3 DNA: TGTGCCAGCAGTGAAGAAGGGACTAGCGGGAGTAAGCAGTACTTC.